This T cell receptor (beta chain) comes out of a study of T cells after yellow fever vaccination. The CDR3 sequence is 18 residues long. The V gene's germline CDR1 is MGHDK and CDR2 SYGVNS. Findings of the study overall: Most primary-vaccination clones reappeared after the booster (less than 98% CD4, about 90% CD8). Only a minor proportion of clonotypes was detected across both CD4 and CD8 compartments. Sorted repertoires could include abundant contaminating clonotypes from bulk cells.

Each CDR3 protein is one row after TCRdb ran MiXCR on the 5' RACE reads. The table lists under 550,000 distinct CDR3 sequences, about a fifth of them singletons. Details on this clonotype: As yet, its antigen is unknown. Compared with germline, one end of the junction differs, possibly owing to a read error.

Sample: PBMCs, taken approximately 22 days after the first yellow fever vaccination. This clonotype was obtained from a man younger than 35 who received the YFV17D yellow fever vaccine. The chain carries TRBV25-1 and TRBJ2-1; 9 bases map to TRBD2. This chain's CDR3 is CASCEYAGGTFYYNEQFF. CDR3 bases: TGTGCCAGCTGTGAATATGCGGGGGGGACTTTTTACTACAATGAGCAGTTCTTC. The full variable domain, with the rest looked up from reference TRBV25-1 and TRBJ2-1, is EADIYQTPRYLVIGTGKKITLECSQTMGHDKMYWYQQDPGMELHLIHYSYGVNSTEKGDLSSESTVSRIRTEHFPLTLESARPSHTSQYLCASCEYAGGTFYYNEQFFGPGTRLTVL.